What follows are 13 T cell receptor beta chains derived from one specimen sequenced in a study of T-cell reconstitution after alpha-beta-depleted transplantation in children (dated by TCRdb to the mid-2010s). Per the publication, the treatment or condition label means: allogeneic hematopoietic cell transplantation with graft depleted of TCRalphabeta T cells and CD19 B cells. Library creation used PCR. TCRdb lists the instrument as Illumina HiSeq 2500. TCR libraries were prepared with molecular barcoding, using unique molecular identifiers to normalize TCRbeta repertoire quantification. In-frame beta chains were kept once TCRdb had trimmed the public reads at Q25 with fastp and called clones with MiXCR. All rows with the same CDR3 protein become a single entry with the most common DNA and genes. For this sample there are fewer than 250,000 distinct CDR3 sequences; roughly 7.7% appear just once. The ten largest clones represent 5% to 8% of the sample.

Sample: PBMCs, mostly from graft donor cells, taken 180 days after TCRalphabeta/CD19-depleted stem cell transplant. Receptors were obtained from a male patient between 10 and 17 years old who had a stem cell transplant for acute lymphoblastic leukemia, so the T cells may come from the graft donor.

This clonotype occurred many times. The chain combines TRBV11-2 with TRBJ2-2, with D possibly being TRBD1 or TRBD2 (5 bases each). Trimming took 7 bases from V and 5 from J, leaving 14 bases between them. This CDR3 contains 14 residues. Germline V gene sequence: CDR1 SGHAT, CDR2 FQNNGV. CDR3 in amino acids: CASISAGATGELFF. In DNA form, the CDR3 reads TGTGCCAGCATCTCGGCCGGGGCAACCGGGGAGCTGTTTTTT.

This clonotype was seen repeatedly, ten times or more. The rearrangement joins TRBV2 to TRBJ2-5; D is unclear. V dropped 8 bases and J dropped 2 bases, with 12 bases sitting between them. The CDR3 is 13 residues long. Germline assignment: CDR1 SNHLY and CDR2 FYNNEI. The CDR3 loop reads CASANDHQETQYF. The CDR3 region has the DNA TGTGCCAGCGCGAACGACCATCAAGAGACCCAGTACTTC.

This clonotype was seen at least ten times. The CDR3 DNA reads TGTGCCATCAGTGGGCAAGGTTACGAGCAGTACTTC. Translating it yields CAISGQGYEQYF. The V call is TRBV10-3, the J call TRBJ2-7, with unresolved D. Trimming removed 4 bases at V and 4 bases at J, with 8 bases between. The length of the CDR3 is 12 residues. Germline CDR1 ENHRY, CDR2 SYGVKD.

For this clonotype: Given a much more abundant clone one base away, this may be a read error. The chain links TRBV29-1 to TRBJ2-3; TRBD2 matches 7 bases. The CDR3 runs 13 residues. Germline CDR1 is SQVTM and CDR2 is ANQGSEA. The CDR3 is CSVAGDYTDTPYF. CDR3 DNA sequence: TGCAGCGTTGCCGGGGACTACACAGATACGCCGTATTTT.

This clonotype was detected a few times. This may come from a read error, since a much larger clone is one base off. The chain recombines TRBV20-1 with TRBJ2-5, with TRBD1 identical over 7 bases. Germline lookup yields CDR1 DFQATT and CDR2 SNEGSKA (reference sequence). The CDR3 is 17 amino acids. CDR3 nucleotide sequence: TGCTGTGCTAGACGTCCCCGGATAGGGGGCTTAGGAGAGACCCAGTACTTC. Residues: CCARRPRIGGLGETQYF.

At least ten counts were recorded for this clonotype. The rearrangement joins TRBV18 to TRBJ2-1, with 16 bases identical to TRBD2. Trimming took 4 bases from V and 7 from J; bases not matched to a gene: 7. In germline, CDR1 is KGHSH, CDR2 LQKENI. The CDR3 extends over 17 amino acids. CDR3 nucleotide sequence: TGTGCCAGCTCACTAAAGGGACTAGCGGGAGGGTTTAATGAGCAGTTCTTC. Translating gives CASSLKGLAGGFNEQFF.

This clonotype was recorded at least ten times. The chain couples TRBV7-9 to TRBJ2-7; 7 bases agree with TRBD1. The CDR3 has 13 amino acids. V lost 7 bases and J lost 2; bases outside the gene matches: 5. Per the germline V gene, CDR1 is SEHNR and CDR2 is FQNEAQ (reference sequence). In DNA form, the CDR3 reads TGTGCCAGCAACCGGGACAGAGCCTACGAGCAGTACTTC. This sequence encodes CASNRDRAYEQYF.

The sample holds many counts of this clonotype. The gene calls are TRBV5-1 and TRBJ2-1, with 8 positions matching TRBD1. From germline, CDR1 is SGHRS and CDR2 YFSETQ. CDR3 length: 16 amino acids. The V segment lost 0 bases and the J segment 7 bases; nucleotides outside the gene matches: 9. The CDR3 DNA sequence: TGCGCCAGCAGCTTGGGGACAGGGATCCCTAGTAATGAGCAGTTCTTC. This encodes CASSLGTGIPSNEQFF. Full variable domain (rest looked up from reference TRBV5-1 and TRBJ2-1): KAGVTQTPRYLIKTRGQQVTLSCSPISGHRSVSWYQQTPGQGLQFLFEYFSETQRNKGNFPGRFSGRQFSNSRSEMNVSTLELGDSALYLCASSLGTGIPSNEQFFGPGTRLTVL.

This clonotype appeared many times. The chain carries TRBV7-3 and TRBJ2-5; either TRBD1 or TRBD2 may fit D (5 bases each). The V and J ends lost 4 bases and 5 bases respectively, with 11 bases between them. In germline, CDR1 is SGHTA, CDR2 FQGTGA. CDR3 length equals 13 residues. CDR3 bases: TGTGCCAGCAGCTCCACTAGGGACGAGACCCAGTACTTC. Protein product: CASSSTRDETQYF. Full variable domain (outside the CDR3, taken from reference TRBV7-3 and TRBJ2-5): GAGVSQTPSNKVTEKGKYVELRCDPISGHTALYWYRQSLGQGPEFLIYFQGTGAADDSGLPNDRFFAVRPEGSVSTLKIQRTERGDSAVYLCASSSTRDETQYFGPGTRLLVL.

Only a few counts were recorded for this clonotype. A much larger clone differs by one base, so this may be a read error. The chain couples TRBV4-2 to TRBJ2-2; unclear D gene. CDR3 length: 14 residues. From germline, CDR1 is LGHNA and CDR2 YNFKEQ. V was cut by 5 bases and J by 5 bases, with 12 bases left in between. CDR3 residues: CASSGEMATGELFF. The CDR3 region has the DNA TGTGCCAGCAGCGGCGAAATGGCAACCGGGGAGCTGTTTTTT.

The table lists this clonotype with many counts. The V call is TRBV4-2, the J call TRBJ1-1, with 9 bases that match TRBD1. Germline CDR1 is LGHNA and CDR2 is YNFKEQ. V shed 2 bases, J shed 8 bases, and the junction held 12 bases outside the gene matches. The CDR3 is 16 residues long. The CDR3 reads CASSQRPYGQGQEAFF. The DNA for the CDR3 is TGTGCCAGCAGCCAAAGACCCTATGGACAGGGGCAGGAAGCTTTCTTT.

This clonotype was observed many times. The gene calls are TRBV7-8 and TRBJ2-1, with TRBD2 matching 8 bases. This CDR3 has 16 residues. Germline loops: CDR1 SGHVS, CDR2 FQNEAQ. J gave up 13 bases and V 4 bases, and 18 bases lay outside the gene matches. The CDR3 loop reads CASSYLERGPKPGQFF. The CDR3 DNA sequence: TGTGCCAGCAGCTACCTCGAGCGGGGGCCTAAACCGGGACAGTTCTTC.

The sample holds one count of this clonotype. This could be a read error, since a much larger clone is one nucleotide away. The chain carries TRBV2 and TRBJ1-2; tentatively, D is TRBD1 (6 bases). The CDR3 is 12 residues long. CDR1 and CDR2 (germline): SNHLY, FYNNEI. CDR3 coding DNA: TGTGCCAGCACTCGGGACAACTATGTCTACACCTTC. Translating it yields CASTRDNYVYTF.